This T cell receptor beta chain is drawn from a study of cytomegalovirus exposure and HLA in healthy donors. Study-wide points: Analyzed later, association rates of TCRs varied across HLA loci, with DRB1 most and HLA-C fewest. The records held CMV serostatus as the only immune exposure information. Many donors carried some public TCRs, although rarity characterized most TCR sequences.

Primers included in the PCR were 60 Vbeta and 13 Jbeta primers. Methods used by the authors: In a later analysis, some 80 million unique TCR beta chains included roughly 11 million shared by two or more donors. Method: immunoSEQ multiplex PCR; TCRdb's copy keeps in-frame clones and lacks some. V and J calls and clone size are as listed in that table; D and trimming were resolved from the DNA. The sample lists under 150,000 clones, about 82% seen once, with about 1% in the top ten. The CDR3 runs 14 residues. Germline-derived CDR1 and CDR2 are SGHTA and FQGNSA. The germline V and J ends were trimmed by 5 bases and 0 bases, with 8 bases remaining between them. Points on this clone: Its antigen is not identified.

This rearrangement joins TRBV7-2 to TRBJ1-5, with D unclear. The sequenced material came from PBMCs. The sequence was collected from a boy under 18 in good health and CMV-seronegative. Written as DNA, the CDR3 is TGTGCCAGCAGCGTAAGAGATAGCAATCAGCCCCAGCATTTT. It is translated as CASSVRDSNQPQHF. Variable domain in full (rest from reference TRBV7-2 and TRBJ1-5): GAGVSQSPSNKVTEKGKDVELRCDPISGHTALYWYRQSLGQGLEFLIYFQGNSAPDKSGLPSDRFSAERTGGSVSTLTIQRTQQEDSAVYLCASSVRDSNQPQHFGDGTRLSIL.